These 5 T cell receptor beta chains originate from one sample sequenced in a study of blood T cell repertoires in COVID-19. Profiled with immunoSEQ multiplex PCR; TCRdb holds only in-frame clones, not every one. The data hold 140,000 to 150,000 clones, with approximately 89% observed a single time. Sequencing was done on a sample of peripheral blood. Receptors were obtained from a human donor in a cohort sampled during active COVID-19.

The CDR3 region is CAISESNRQLNTEAFF. CDR3 DNA sequence: TGTGCCATCAGTGAGTCGAATAGACAGCTTAACACTGAAGCTTTCTTT. V gene TRBV10-3 combines with J gene TRBJ1-1, with D perhaps TRBD1 (5 bases). Germline V CDR1 and CDR2: ENHRY, SYGVKD. V dropped 0 bases and J dropped 2 bases, with 13 bases sitting between them. CDR3 length equals 16 residues.

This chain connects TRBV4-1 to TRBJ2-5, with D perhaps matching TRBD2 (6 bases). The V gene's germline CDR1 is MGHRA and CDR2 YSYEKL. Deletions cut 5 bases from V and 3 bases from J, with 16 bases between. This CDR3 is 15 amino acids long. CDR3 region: CASSSSRDSKETQYF. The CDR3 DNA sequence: TGCGCCAGCAGCTCGAGTCGGGACTCGAAAGAGACCCAGTACTTC.

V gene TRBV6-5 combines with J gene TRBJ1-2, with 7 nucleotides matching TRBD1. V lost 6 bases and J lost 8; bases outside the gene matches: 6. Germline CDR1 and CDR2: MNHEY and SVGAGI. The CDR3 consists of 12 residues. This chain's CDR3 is CASSSQGGGYTF. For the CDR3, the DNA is TGTGCCAGCAGCTCTCAGGGGGGAGGCTACACCTTC.

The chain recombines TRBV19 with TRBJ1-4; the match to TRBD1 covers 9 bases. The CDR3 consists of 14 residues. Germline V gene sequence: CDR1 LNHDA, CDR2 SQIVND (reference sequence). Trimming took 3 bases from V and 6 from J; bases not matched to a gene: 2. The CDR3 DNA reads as TGTGCCAGTAGTATTCGGGACAGGGATGAAAAACTGTTTTTT. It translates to CASSIRDRDEKLFF.

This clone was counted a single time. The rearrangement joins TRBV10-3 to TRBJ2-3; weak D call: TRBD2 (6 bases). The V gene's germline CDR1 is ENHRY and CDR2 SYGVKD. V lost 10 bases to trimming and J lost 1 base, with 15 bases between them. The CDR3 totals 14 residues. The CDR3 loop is CATDATGGTDTQYF. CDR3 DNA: TGTGCCACCGATGCAACGGGGGGCACAGATACGCAGTATTTT.